Shown below are 27 T cell receptor beta chains from a single sample sequenced in a study of glioma-infiltrating T cells. Amplification of TCR alpha and beta CDR3 regions from RNA used iRepertoire nested multiplex PCR. TCRdb itself ran the multiplex PCR reads through MiXCR, one entry per CDR3 protein. The sample consists of about 99,000 distinct CDR3 sequences, roughly 30% of them appearing once. The sample was glioma tissue, nonneoplastic brain tissue, or PBMCs (not recorded which). The receptors originated from a human donor with low-grade glioma or glioblastoma, undergoing nonglioma brain surgery, or in good health (not recorded which).

This clonotype was counted between two and nine times. The chain has TRBV29-1 and TRBJ1-4; D is perhaps TRBD1 (5 bases). The CDR3 has 12 residues. Germline V lookup: CDR1 SQVTM, CDR2 ANQGSEA. The V end was cut by 4 bases, the J end by 9 bases, with 12 bases between. The CDR3 sequence: CSVVGVGKKLFF. The CDR3 bases are TGCAGCGTTGTAGGGGTCGGGAAAAAACTGTTTTTT.

V is TRBV24-1 and J is TRBJ1-4; 8 bases map to TRBD1. After removal of 5 bases from V and 0 bases from J, the junction contained 7 bases not matched to a gene. The CDR3 runs 17 residues. Per the germline V gene, CDR1 is KGHDR and CDR2 is SFDVKD. The CDR3 loop reads CATSASGGPTTNEKLFF. DNA for the CDR3: TGTGCCACCAGTGCCTCAGGGGGCCCAACAACTAATGAAAAACTGTTTTTT.

Of note for this clonotype: This sequence may be a read error, since a much larger clone differs from it by one base. This rearrangement joins TRBV6-6 to TRBJ2-5; the match to TRBD1 covers 9 bases. The CDR3 runs to 17 residues. The germline gives CDR1 MNHNY, CDR2 SVGAGI (reference sequence). CDR3 in amino acids: CASSYSMGQGARATKYF. CDR3 coding DNA: TGTGCCAGCAGTTACTCGATGGGACAGGGCGCGCGAGCGACCAAGTACTTC.

In its sample, this clonotype was seen a few times. Mismatch with germline at one junction end may stem from a read error. V gene TRBV12-3 or TRBV12-4 combines with J gene TRBJ1-3; D is uncertain. The CDR3 consists of 16 residues. CDR3 in amino acids: CASSLRVWGSGNAIYF. CDR3 bases: TGTGCCAGCAGTTTAAGGGTGTGGGGTTCTGGAAACGCCATATATTTT.

This clonotype was detected many times. The rearrangement joins TRBV20-1 to TRBJ2-7; 7 bases are a match to TRBD2. The CDR3 is 13 residues long. From germline, CDR1 is DFQATT and CDR2 SNEGSKA (reference sequence). J lost 5 bases, V lost 5 bases, and 9 bases had no gene match. CDR3 residues: CSAPSPAGDEQYF. CDR3 nucleotides: TGCAGTGCTCCTTCCCCGGCGGGGGACGAGCAGTACTTC.

This clonotype came up many times. The J gene is TRBJ1-1, the V gene TRBV3-1; D is ambiguous. Germline CDR1 reads LGHDT; CDR2 reads YNNKEL (reference sequence). The CDR3 runs 13 residues. V lost 0 bases to trimming and J lost 4 bases, with 6 bases between them. CDR3 residues: CASSQDLRTEAFF. In nucleotides, the CDR3 is TGTGCCAGCAGCCAAGATTTGCGCACTGAAGCTTTCTTT.

To note about this clonotype: One junction end does not reproduce the germline sequence, and a read error may be involved. The chain combines TRBV7-9 with TRBJ1-1; D is undetermined. The CDR3 runs to 13 residues. Germline CDR1 reads SEHNR; CDR2 reads FQNEAQ (reference sequence). CDR3: CASRRRVNTEGFF. The CDR3 nucleotides are TGTGCCAGCAGACGACGGGTGAACACTGAAGGTTTCTTT.

The chain couples TRBV19 to TRBJ2-1; the match to TRBD2 covers 14 bases. V trimming: 5 bases; J trimming: 8 bases; junction bases outside the gene matches: 8. This CDR3 has 16 amino acids. The germline V gene has CDR1 LNHDA and CDR2 SQIVND (reference sequence). The CDR3 reads CASSPRLAGGPDEQFF. In nucleotides, the CDR3 is TGTGCCAGTAGTCCCCGACTAGCGGGGGGGCCCGATGAGCAGTTCTTC.

This clonotype was seen more than once but under ten times. The chain combines TRBV29-1 with TRBJ1-5; D possibly corresponds to TRBD1 (5 bases). The CDR3 has 15 amino acids. From germline, CDR1 is SQVTM and CDR2 ANQGSEA. With 4 bases removed from V and 7 bases from J, the gap between germline ends came to 20 bases. The CDR3 region is CSVAQDVGPLQPQHF. CDR3 in DNA: TGCAGCGTTGCGCAAGACGTGGGGCCTTTGCAGCCCCAGCATTTT.

This clonotype appeared many times. This rearrangement joins TRBV27 to TRBJ2-1; TRBD2 matches at 15 bases. The CDR3 sequence is 15 residues long. J was trimmed by 4 bases and V by 9 bases; bases with no gene match: 4. Germline CDR1 is MNHEY and CDR2 is SMNVEV (reference sequence). This CDR3 reads CASTGLAGGYNEQFF. The CDR3 region has the DNA TGTGCCAGTACAGGACTAGCGGGGGGGTACAATGAGCAGTTCTTC.

This sequence joins TRBV9 and TRBJ2-7; D possibly corresponds to TRBD1 (6 bases). Germline V CDR1 and CDR2: SGDLS, YYNGEE. The CDR3 is 15 residues long. Trimming cost V 0 bases and J 0 bases, with 10 bases left between them. Here the CDR3 DNA reads TGTGCCAGCAGCGTAGGTGGGGACATCTCCTACGAGCAGTACTTC. It is translated as CASSVGGDISYEQYF.

This clonotype has a count of ten or more. V usage is TRBV7-9 and J usage is TRBJ2-3; D not resolved. The CDR3 has 12 amino acids. The V end was cut by 5 bases, the J end by 4 bases, with 7 bases between. Germline CDR1 reads SEHNR; CDR2 reads FQNEAQ (reference sequence). For the CDR3, the DNA is TGTGCCAGCAGCCCCGTGGCAGATACGCAGTATTTT. Encoded protein: CASSPVADTQYF.

Comment on this clonotype: One junction end does not reproduce the germline sequence, and a read error may be involved. The chain links TRBV7-9 to TRBJ2-1; 8 positions agree with TRBD2. Germline CDR1 reads SEHNR; CDR2 reads FQNEAQ (reference sequence). The CDR3 spans 14 residues. CDR3 sequence: CVSSFGLAMGEQFF. CDR3 DNA: TGTGTCAGCAGCTTCGGACTAGCAATGGGGGAGCAGTTCTTC.

This rearrangement joins TRBV5-5 to TRBJ1-1; D not resolved. Germline CDR1 is SGHKS and CDR2 is YYEKEE (reference sequence). The CDR3 sequence is 13 residues long. The ends were cut back, 4 bases at V and 0 bases at J, with 7 bases in the middle. DNA of the CDR3: TGTGCCAGCAGCGCGGACTTGAACACTGAAGCTTTCTTT. Protein sequence: CASSADLNTEAFF.

The V call is TRBV7-9, the J call TRBJ2-1, with a tentative D call TRBD2 (6 bases). The V end was cut by 7 bases, the J end by 10 bases, with 23 bases between. Germline V CDR1 and CDR2: SEHNR, FQNEAQ (reference sequence). The length of the CDR3 is 15 residues. The CDR3 spells CASTKLAPGEPEQFF. CDR3 coding DNA: TGTGCCAGCACCAAATTGGCTCCGGGAGAACCGGAGCAGTTCTTC.

Ten or more counts support this clonotype. The chain uses TRBV14 and TRBJ1-1; D ambiguous. From germline, CDR1 is SGHDN and CDR2 FVKESK. Trimming shortened V by 1 base and J by 3 bases, and 9 bases separated the two germline ends. This CDR3 region has 14 residues. The CDR3 DNA follows: TGTGCCAGCAGCCAAGCGGCAGTCGACACTGAAGCTTTCTTT. Amino acids: CASSQAAVDTEAFF.

This clonotype was detected many times. The V call is TRBV18, the J call TRBJ1-5; D not certain. Trimming stripped 3 bases from V and 4 bases from J, with 10 bases between. CDR1 and CDR2 from the germline V gene are KGHSH and LQKENI. CDR3 size: 14 residues. The CDR3 DNA is TGTGCCAGCTCACCGGGTCTCATAAATCAGCCCCAGCATTTT. Translation gives CASSPGLINQPQHF.

Remarks on this clonotype: A much larger clone is a single base away; this may be a read error. The gene calls are TRBV4-1 and TRBJ1-5; weak D call: TRBD1 (5 bases). Germline assignment: CDR1 MGHRA and CDR2 YSYEKL. This CDR3 comprises 15 residues. The CDR3 nucleotides are TGCGCCGGCAGCCAAGGCTCCGGGGGGAATCAGCCCCAGCATTTT. Its translation: CAGSQGSGGNQPQHF.

This clonotype was seen at least ten times. The chain joins TRBV20-1 to TRBJ1-1; D not certain. There are 15 residues in the CDR3. Germline CDR1 and CDR2: DFQATT and SNEGSKA (reference sequence). Trimming pared 1 base from V and 0 bases from J, leaving 12 bases between. The CDR3 sequence: CSARGRSYMNTEAFF. CDR3 bases: TGCAGTGCTAGAGGTCGGTCCTACATGAACACTGAAGCTTTCTTT.

The rearrangement joins TRBV7-9 to TRBJ1-1; TRBD1 matches 7 bases. The CDR3 sequence is 16 residues long. Trimming at V came to 4 bases and at J to 1 base, leaving 9 bases not matched to a gene. Per the germline V gene, CDR1 is SEHNR and CDR2 is FQNEAQ (reference sequence). In DNA form, the CDR3 reads TGTGCCAGCAGCTCCCACGGCCAGGGGGAGAACACTGAAGCTTTCTTT. It yields the protein CASSSHGQGENTEAFF.

To note about this clonotype: A much larger clone is a single base away; this may be a read error. The rearrangement joins TRBV20-1 to TRBJ2-7; 7 nucleotides align to TRBD1. Unmatched junction bases numbered 9, after V lost 3 bases and J lost 7 bases. The CDR3 consists of 13 residues. Germline V gene sequence: CDR1 DFQATT, CDR2 SNEGSKA (reference sequence). The DNA of the CDR3 is TGCAGTGCTAGCGGGACAGTGGTGTTAGAGCAGTACTTC. Translation gives CSASGTVVLEQYF.

In regard to this clonotype: Possible read error: a much larger clone is one base away. This chain links TRBV20-1 with TRBJ1-4, with 7 nucleotides matching TRBD1. J gave up 4 bases and V 5 bases, and 10 bases lay outside the gene matches. The CDR3 covers 15 residues. Germline V lookup: CDR1 DFQATT, CDR2 SNEGSKA (reference sequence). CDR3 in amino acids: CSASNPQGFNEKLFF. The CDR3 nucleotides read TGCAGTGCTTCCAACCCACAGGGGTTTAATGAAAAACTGTTTTTT.

This clonotype came up a few times. The chain combines TRBV6-1 with TRBJ1-1; maybe TRBD1 (5 bases). This CDR3 has 13 amino acids. Germline-derived CDR1 and CDR2 are MNHNS and SASEGT. V was trimmed by 6 bases and J by 1 base, leaving 9 bases between them. In DNA form, the CDR3 reads TGTGCCAGCAGCCGGGGCTCGAACACTGAAGCTTTCTTT. As protein: CASSRGSNTEAFF.

A single count supports this clonotype. The gene calls are TRBV7-9 and TRBJ1-3, with D maybe TRBD1 (5 bases). Germline CDR1 SEHNR, CDR2 FQNEAQ (reference sequence). Trimming stripped 0 bases from V and 5 bases from J, with 11 bases between. There are 15 residues in the CDR3. CDR3 DNA sequence: TGTGCCAGCAGCTTAGCCGACAGCAGGAGAAACACCATATATTTT. Its translation: CASSLADSRRNTIYF.

This clonotype showed up many times. The rearrangement links TRBV2 to TRBJ1-6; no definite D call. This CDR3 region has 11 residues. The V gene lost 6 bases and the J gene lost 6 bases, with 3 bases spanning the gap. Germline V CDR1 and CDR2: SNHLY, FYNNEI. CDR3 sequence reads: CASRGNSPLHF. CDR3 nucleotide sequence: TGTGCCAGCAGGGGTAATTCACCCCTCCACTTT.

This clonotype was counted once. One end of the junction does not line up with germline, which may come from a read error. V usage is TRBV7-2 and J usage is TRBJ2-3; 10 nucleotides line up with TRBD2. The length of the CDR3 is 18 residues. Germline CDR1 and CDR2: SGHTA and FQGNSA. In DNA, the CDR3 is TGTGCCAGCAGCTTAGCCCGGACTAGCGGAGGGGTTGGGGATAAGCAGTATTTT. Its translation: CASSLARTSGGVGDKQYF.

About this clonotype: This clone may be a read error of a much larger clone one base away. V usage is TRBV27 and J usage is TRBJ2-2, with 11 bases identical to TRBD1. Germline V gives CDR1 MNHEY, CDR2 SMNVEV (reference sequence). The CDR3 runs to 16 residues. The CDR3 loop is CASRQGQGVTSGEVFF. The CDR3 nucleotides read TGTGCCAGCAGACAGGGACAGGGGGTTACGAGCGGGGAGGTGTTTTTT.